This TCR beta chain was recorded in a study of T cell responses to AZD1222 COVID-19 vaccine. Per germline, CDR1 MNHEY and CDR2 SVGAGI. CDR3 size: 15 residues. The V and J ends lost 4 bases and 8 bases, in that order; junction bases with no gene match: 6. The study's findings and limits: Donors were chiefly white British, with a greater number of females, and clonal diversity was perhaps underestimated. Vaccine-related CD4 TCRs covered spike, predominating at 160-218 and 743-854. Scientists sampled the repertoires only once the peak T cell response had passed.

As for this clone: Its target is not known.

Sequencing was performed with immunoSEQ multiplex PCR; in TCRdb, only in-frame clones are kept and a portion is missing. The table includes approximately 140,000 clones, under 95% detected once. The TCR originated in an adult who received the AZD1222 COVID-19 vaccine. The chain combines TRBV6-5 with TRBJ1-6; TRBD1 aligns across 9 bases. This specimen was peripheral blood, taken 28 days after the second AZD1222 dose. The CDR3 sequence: CASSFRQGVDSPLHF. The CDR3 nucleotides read TGTGCCAGCAGTTTCCGACAGGGGGTAGATTCACCCCTCCACTTT.